The clone carrying this TCR beta chain was counted only a few times. Its target is not known. TCRbeta library construction was performed incorporating unique molecular identifiers. Via MiXCR, TCRdb re-called the PCR reads, giving one row per CDR3 protein. Of hundreds of thousands of distinct CDR3 sequences listed, roughly 13% are singletons. The data were obtained in a study of T-cell reconstitution after alpha-beta-depleted transplantation in children. Study-level results: Alpha-beta T cells present about two months after transplant were reported to originate from several hundred expanded graft clones. T-cell numbers and diversity one year post-transplant derived largely from freshly generated T cells.

With V trimmed by 3 bases and J by 4 bases, 9 bases remained unmatched. Germline CDR1 SGHTA, CDR2 FQGNSA. CDR3 length: 16 amino acids. This TCR derives from a male patient younger than 18 who had a stem cell transplant for acute myeloid leukemia, so the T cells may come from the graft donor. The V and J genes are TRBV7-2 and TRBJ2-1, with TRBD2 matching 7 bases. The source was PBMCs, mostly from graft donor cells, collected 360 days after TCRalphabeta/CD19-depleted stem cell transplant. CDR3 in DNA: TGTGCCAGCAGCTTGGGAGGGGCCCCGGCATACAATGAGCAGTTCTTC. Encoded protein: CASSLGGAPAYNEQFF.